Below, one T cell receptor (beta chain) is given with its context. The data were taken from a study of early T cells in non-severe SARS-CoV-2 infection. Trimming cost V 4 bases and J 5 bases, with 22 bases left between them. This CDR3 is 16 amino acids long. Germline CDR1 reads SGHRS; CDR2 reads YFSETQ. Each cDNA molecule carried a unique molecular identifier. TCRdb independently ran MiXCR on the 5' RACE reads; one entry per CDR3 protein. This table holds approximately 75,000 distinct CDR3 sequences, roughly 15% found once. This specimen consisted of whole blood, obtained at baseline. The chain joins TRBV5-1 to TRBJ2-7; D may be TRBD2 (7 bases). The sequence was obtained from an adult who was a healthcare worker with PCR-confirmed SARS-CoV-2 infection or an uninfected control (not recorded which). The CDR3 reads CASSPGGANWEHEQYF. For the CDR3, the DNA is TGCGCCAGCAGCCCGGGGGGCGCTAATTGGGAGCACGAGCAGTACTTC.